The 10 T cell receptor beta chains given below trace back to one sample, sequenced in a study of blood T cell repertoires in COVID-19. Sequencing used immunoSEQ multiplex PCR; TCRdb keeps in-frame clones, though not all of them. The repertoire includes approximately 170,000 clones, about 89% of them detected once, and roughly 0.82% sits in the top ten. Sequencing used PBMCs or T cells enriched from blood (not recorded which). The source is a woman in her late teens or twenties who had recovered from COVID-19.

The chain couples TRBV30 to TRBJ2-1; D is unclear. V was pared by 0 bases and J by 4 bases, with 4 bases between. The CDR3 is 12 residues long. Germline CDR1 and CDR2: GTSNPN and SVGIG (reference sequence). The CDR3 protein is CAWSVGYNEQFF. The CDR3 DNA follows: TGTGCCTGGAGTGTCGGTTACAATGAGCAGTTCTTC.

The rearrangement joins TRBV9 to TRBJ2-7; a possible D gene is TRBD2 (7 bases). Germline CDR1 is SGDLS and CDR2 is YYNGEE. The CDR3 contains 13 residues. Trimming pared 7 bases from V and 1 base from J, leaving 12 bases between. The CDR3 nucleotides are TGTGCCAGCGGGAGGGACACATCCTACGAGCAGTACTTC. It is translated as CASGRDTSYEQYF.

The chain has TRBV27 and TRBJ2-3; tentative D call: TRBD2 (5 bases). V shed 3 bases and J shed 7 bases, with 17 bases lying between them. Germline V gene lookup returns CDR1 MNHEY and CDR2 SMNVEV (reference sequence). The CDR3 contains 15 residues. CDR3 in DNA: TGTGCCAGCAGTTTGACTTGGGGAGTTGAAAATACGCAGTATTTT. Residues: CASSLTWGVENTQYF.

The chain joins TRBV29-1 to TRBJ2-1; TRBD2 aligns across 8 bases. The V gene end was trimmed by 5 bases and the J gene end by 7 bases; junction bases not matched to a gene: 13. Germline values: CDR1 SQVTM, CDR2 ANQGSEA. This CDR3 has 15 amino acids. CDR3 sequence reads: CSVLGGLAGLNEQFF. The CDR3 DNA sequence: TGCAGCGTTTTGGGTGGTTTAGCGGGATTGAATGAGCAGTTCTTC.

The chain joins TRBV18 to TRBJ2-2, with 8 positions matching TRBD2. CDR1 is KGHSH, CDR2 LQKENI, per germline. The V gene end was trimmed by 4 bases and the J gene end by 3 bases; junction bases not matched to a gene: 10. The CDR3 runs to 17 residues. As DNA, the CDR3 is TGTGCCAGCTCACGATCAGCGGGAGATGGGGACACCGGGGAGCTGTTTTTT. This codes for CASSRSAGDGDTGELFF.

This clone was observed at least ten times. The CDR3 sequence is CASSYRTGPYEQYF. The CDR3 DNA reads TGTGCCAGCAGTTACAGGACAGGGCCCTACGAGCAGTACTTC. The chain recombines TRBV6-5 with TRBJ2-7, with 8 bases identical to TRBD1. The V gene end was trimmed by 2 bases and the J gene end by 2 bases; junction bases not matched to a gene: 2. Germline CDR1 and CDR2: MNHEY and SVGAGI. This CDR3 contains 14 residues.

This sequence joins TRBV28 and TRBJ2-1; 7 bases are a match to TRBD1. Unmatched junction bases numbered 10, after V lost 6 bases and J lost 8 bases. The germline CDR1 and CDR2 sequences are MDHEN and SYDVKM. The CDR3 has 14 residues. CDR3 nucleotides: TGTGCCAGCAGACCCCAGGGGGAGTACGATGAGCAGTTCTTC. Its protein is CASRPQGEYDEQFF.

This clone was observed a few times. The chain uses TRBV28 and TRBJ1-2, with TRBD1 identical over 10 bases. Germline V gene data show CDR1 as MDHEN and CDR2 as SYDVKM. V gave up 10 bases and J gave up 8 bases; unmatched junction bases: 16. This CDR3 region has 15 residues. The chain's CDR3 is CAIHYGTGDPRGYTF. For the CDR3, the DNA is TGTGCCATCCACTACGGGACAGGGGACCCTAGGGGCTACACCTTC.

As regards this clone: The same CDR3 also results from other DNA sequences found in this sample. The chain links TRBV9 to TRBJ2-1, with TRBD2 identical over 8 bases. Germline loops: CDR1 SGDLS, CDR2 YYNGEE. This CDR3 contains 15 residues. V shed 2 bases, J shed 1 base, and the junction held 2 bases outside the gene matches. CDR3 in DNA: TGTGCCAGCAGCGTCGGGGGGGAGTCCTACAATGAGCAGTTCTTC. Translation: CASSVGGESYNEQFF.

The CDR3 bases are TGTGCCAGCAGCTTGACCCCTCAAGAGGGGACCCAGTACTTC. Protein sequence: CASSLTPQEGTQYF. The rearrangement uses TRBV5-6 and TRBJ2-5, with a tentative D call TRBD2 (5 bases). The germline V gene has CDR1 SGHDT and CDR2 YYEEEE. V dropped 1 base and J dropped 7 bases, with 14 bases sitting between them. The CDR3 contains 14 residues.